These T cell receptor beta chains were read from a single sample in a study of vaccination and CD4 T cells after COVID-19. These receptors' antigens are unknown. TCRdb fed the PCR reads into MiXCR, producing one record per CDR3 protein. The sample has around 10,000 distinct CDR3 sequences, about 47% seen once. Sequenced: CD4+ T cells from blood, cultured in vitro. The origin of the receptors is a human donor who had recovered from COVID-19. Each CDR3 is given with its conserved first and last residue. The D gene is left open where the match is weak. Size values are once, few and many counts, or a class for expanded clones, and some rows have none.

CDR3aa: CASSGTEGVAFF
CDR3nt: TGTGCCAGTAGTGGGACGGAAGGTGTTGCTTTCTTT
j_gene: TRBJ1-1
abundance: NA
v_gene: TRBV19
d_gene: NA

CDR3aa: CAISNRRDSYNEQFF
CDR3nt: TGTGCCATCAGTAATAGGCGCGACTCCTACAATGAGCAGTTCTTC
j_gene: TRBJ2-1
abundance: once
v_gene: TRBV10-3
d_gene: NA

CDR3aa: CASSQDEERGGDNEQFF
CDR3nt: TGCGCCAGCAGCCAGGACGAAGAGAGGGGCGGGGACAATGAGCAGTTCTTC
j_gene: TRBJ2-1
abundance: NA
v_gene: TRBV4-1
d_gene: NA

CDR3aa: CASRHDRTLAKNIQYF
CDR3nt: TGTGCCAGCAGGCATGACAGGACACTAGCCAAAAACATTCAGTACTTC
j_gene: TRBJ2-4
abundance: once
v_gene: TRBV28
d_gene: NA

CDR3aa: CASSNRRGGEKLFF
CDR3nt: TGTGCCAGCAGTAACCGCAGGGGTGGGGAAAAACTGTTTTTT
j_gene: TRBJ1-4
abundance: NA
v_gene: TRBV6-1
d_gene: NA

CDR3aa: CASSGRVDGTQYF
CDR3nt: TGTGCCAGCAGTGGGAGGGTTGATGGGACCCAGTACTTC
j_gene: TRBJ2-5
abundance: NA
v_gene: TRBV6-1
d_gene: NA

CDR3aa: CASSPGRSNEKLFF
CDR3nt: TGCGCCAGCAGCCCGGGACGGAGTAATGAAAAACTGTTTTTT
j_gene: TRBJ1-4
abundance: NA
v_gene: TRBV5-1
d_gene: NA

CDR3aa: CASSFFMRECYF
CDR3nt: TGTGCCAGCAGTTTCTTTATGAGAGAGTGTTACTTC
j_gene: TRBJ2-7
abundance: NA
v_gene: TRBV28
d_gene: NA

CDR3aa: CASSYSIGGSGNTIYF
CDR3nt: TGTGCCAGCAGTTACTCGATCGGGGGGTCTGGAAACACCATATATTTT
j_gene: TRBJ1-3
abundance: NA
v_gene: TRBV6-5
d_gene: NA

CDR3aa: CATSRVGSGSREKLFF
CDR3nt: TGTGCCACCAGCAGAGTAGGTTCGGGGTCCAGGGAAAAACTGTTTTTT
j_gene: TRBJ1-4
abundance: few
v_gene: TRBV15
d_gene: NA

CDR3aa: CASSYRGSPNEKLFF
CDR3nt: TGTGCCAGCAGTTACCGGGGATCCCCTAATGAAAAACTGTTTTTT
j_gene: TRBJ1-4
abundance: NA
v_gene: TRBV6-5
d_gene: NA

CDR3aa: CSALGHSGRVGEQFF
CDR3nt: TGCAGTGCTCTTGGTCATAGCGGGAGGGTAGGTGAGCAGTTCTTC
j_gene: TRBJ2-1
abundance: NA
v_gene: TRBV20-1
d_gene: TRBD2

CDR3aa: CASHTPDNYGYTF
CDR3nt: TGTGCCAGCCACACCCCAGATAACTATGGCTACACCTTC
j_gene: TRBJ1-2
abundance: NA
v_gene: TRBV28
d_gene: NA

CDR3aa: CSAREGTHNSEAFF
CDR3nt: TGCAGTGCTAGGGAAGGAACCCACAACTCTGAAGCTTTCTTT
j_gene: TRBJ1-1
abundance: NA
v_gene: TRBV20-1
d_gene: NA

CDR3aa: CSARDAGTGAIGQVF
CDR3nt: TGCAGTGCTAGAGACGCCGGGACAGGCGCTATAGGACAGGTCTTC
j_gene: TRBJ2-1
abundance: NA
v_gene: TRBV20-1
d_gene: TRBD1

CDR3aa: CASSPTGTLIWAKNIQYF
CDR3nt: TGTGCCAGCAGCCCGACAGGGACATTGATCTGGGCCAAAAACATTCAGTACTTC
j_gene: TRBJ2-4
abundance: NA
v_gene: TRBV27
d_gene: TRBD1

CDR3aa: CASSFRLAGQETQYF
CDR3nt: TGTGCCAGCAGCTTTCGACTAGCGGGGCAAGAGACCCAGTACTTC
j_gene: TRBJ2-5
abundance: few
v_gene: TRBV5-4
d_gene: TRBD2

CDR3aa: CASSLVRGGLDETQYF
CDR3nt: TGTGCCAGCAGCTTAGTGCGGGGGGGACTTGATGAGACCCAGTACTTC
j_gene: TRBJ2-5
abundance: few
v_gene: TRBV5-4
d_gene: TRBD2

CDR3aa: CASSRSRTGTGGNTIYF
CDR3nt: TGTGCCAGCAGCCGCTCGAGAACAGGGACCGGAGGAAACACCATATATTTT
j_gene: TRBJ1-3
abundance: NA
v_gene: TRBV6-1
d_gene: NA

CDR3aa: CASSIYASGGSYGYTF
CDR3nt: TGTGCCAGTAGTATATATGCGTCGGGGGGAAGCTATGGCTACACCTTC
j_gene: TRBJ1-2
abundance: few
v_gene: TRBV19
d_gene: NA

CDR3aa: CASSSGTSDNEQFF
CDR3nt: TGTGCCAGCAGCTCCGGGACTAGCGACAATGAGCAGTTCTTC
j_gene: TRBJ2-1
abundance: NA
v_gene: TRBV11-3
d_gene: TRBD2

CDR3aa: CSAAGTGDSETQYF
CDR3nt: TGCAGTGCCGCCGGGACAGGTGATTCGGAGACCCAGTACTTC
j_gene: TRBJ2-5
abundance: few
v_gene: TRBV20-1
d_gene: TRBD1

CDR3aa: CASSAQQGGQPQHF
CDR3nt: TGTGCCAGCAGTGCGCAGCAGGGAGGTCAGCCCCAGCATTTT
j_gene: TRBJ1-5
abundance: once
v_gene: TRBV12-3/TRBV12-4
d_gene: NA

CDR3aa: CASREQANRNSPLHF
CDR3nt: TGCGCCAGCAGGGAACAGGCTAACAGGAATTCACCCCTCCACTTT
j_gene: TRBJ1-6
abundance: NA
v_gene: TRBV5-1
d_gene: NA

CDR3aa: CASSYSGTGYYGYTF
CDR3nt: TGTGCCAGCAGTTACTCCGGGACAGGGTACTATGGCTACACCTTC
j_gene: TRBJ1-2
abundance: NA
v_gene: TRBV6-5
d_gene: TRBD1

CDR3aa: CASSPEGANTGELFF
CDR3nt: TGTGCCAGCAGCCCAGAGGGGGCAAACACCGGGGAGCTGTTTTTT
j_gene: TRBJ2-2
abundance: NA
v_gene: TRBV7-3
d_gene: TRBD1

CDR3aa: CASSNRASSYEQYF
CDR3nt: TGTGCCAGTAGCAACAGGGCCTCCTCCTACGAGCAGTACTTC
j_gene: TRBJ2-7
abundance: few
v_gene: TRBV19
d_gene: NA

CDR3aa: CASSYVGRENEQFF
CDR3nt: TGTGCCAGCAGTTACGTCGGGAGGGAGAATGAGCAGTTCTTC
j_gene: TRBJ2-1
abundance: NA
v_gene: TRBV6-5
d_gene: TRBD2

CDR3aa: CASSFPGGAWDTQYF
CDR3nt: TGTGCCAGCAGTTTCCCAGGGGGCGCATGGGATACGCAGTATTTT
j_gene: TRBJ2-3
abundance: NA
v_gene: TRBV7-2
d_gene: TRBD1

CDR3aa: CASSLNPRGTDTEAFF
CDR3nt: TGTGCCAGCAGTTTAAATCCTAGGGGGACCGACACTGAAGCTTTCTTT
j_gene: TRBJ1-1
abundance: few
v_gene: TRBV27
d_gene: NA

CDR3aa: CASSFRATVGVNTGELFF
CDR3nt: TGTGCCAGCAGCTTCAGAGCAACAGTAGGAGTTAACACCGGGGAGCTGTTTTTT
j_gene: TRBJ2-2
abundance: NA
v_gene: TRBV7-8
d_gene: NA

CDR3aa: CAWGQAYEQYF
CDR3nt: TGTGCCTGGGGACAGGCCTACGAGCAGTACTTC
j_gene: TRBJ2-7
abundance: NA
v_gene: TRBV30
d_gene: TRBD1

CDR3aa: CAISESSGNQPQHF
CDR3nt: TGTGCCATCAGTGAGTCGTCGGGGAATCAGCCCCAGCATTTT
j_gene: TRBJ1-5
abundance: NA
v_gene: TRBV10-3
d_gene: NA

CDR3aa: CASTLGQGASQETQYF
CDR3nt: TGCGCCAGCACCCTAGGACAGGGGGCAAGCCAAGAGACCCAGTACTTC
j_gene: TRBJ2-5
abundance: NA
v_gene: TRBV5-1
d_gene: TRBD1

CDR3aa: CASSFEGSPLHF
CDR3nt: TGCGCCAGCAGCTTCGAGGGTTCACCCCTCCACTTT
j_gene: TRBJ1-6
abundance: few
v_gene: TRBV5-1
d_gene: NA

CDR3aa: CASRKHSDTQYF
CDR3nt: TGTGCCAGCAGGAAACATTCAGATACGCAGTATTTT
j_gene: TRBJ2-3
abundance: NA
v_gene: TRBV12-3/TRBV12-4
d_gene: NA

CDR3aa: CASSSGQQETQYF
CDR3nt: TGCGCCAGCAGCTCGGGACAGCAAGAGACCCAGTACTTC
j_gene: TRBJ2-5
abundance: NA
v_gene: TRBV5-1
d_gene: TRBD1

CDR3aa: CASNTDSPAFGGYTF
CDR3nt: TGTGCCAGCAATACAGACAGCCCCGCTTTTGGCGGCTACACCTTC
j_gene: TRBJ1-2
abundance: NA
v_gene: TRBV2
d_gene: NA

CDR3aa: CASSLTSGRVGTQYF
CDR3nt: TGTGCCAGCAGTTTAACTAGCGGGAGGGTTGGGACGCAGTATTTT
j_gene: TRBJ2-3
abundance: once
v_gene: TRBV27
d_gene: TRBD2

CDR3aa: CASRPQGNTGELFF
CDR3nt: TGTGCCAGTAGGCCACAGGGGAACACCGGGGAGCTGTTTTTT
j_gene: TRBJ2-2
abundance: few
v_gene: TRBV19
d_gene: NA

CDR3aa: CATSRTSGASELFF
CDR3nt: TGTGCCACCAGCCGGACTAGCGGGGCCTCGGAGCTGTTTTTT
j_gene: TRBJ2-2
abundance: few
v_gene: TRBV24-1
d_gene: TRBD2

CDR3aa: CASSLSGRAGYEQYF
CDR3nt: TGTGCCAGCAGTCTTAGCGGGAGGGCCGGTTACGAGCAGTACTTC
j_gene: TRBJ2-7
abundance: NA
v_gene: TRBV7-8
d_gene: TRBD2

CDR3aa: CASSLTGSPYEQYF
CDR3nt: TGTGCCAGCAGCCTTACAGGGTCACCCTACGAGCAGTACTTC
j_gene: TRBJ2-7
abundance: NA
v_gene: TRBV12-3/TRBV12-4
d_gene: NA

CDR3aa: CASSGQGFRWSTEAFF
CDR3nt: TGTGCCAGCAGTGGACAGGGGTTTCGCTGGAGCACTGAAGCTTTCTTT
j_gene: TRBJ1-1
abundance: few
v_gene: TRBV27
d_gene: TRBD1

CDR3aa: CASSQLAGGPTGELFF
CDR3nt: TGCGCCAGCAGCCAACTAGCGGGAGGGCCCACCGGGGAGCTGTTTTTT
j_gene: TRBJ2-2
abundance: NA
v_gene: TRBV4-3
d_gene: TRBD2

CDR3aa: CASGLVRSSEQFF
CDR3nt: TGTGCTAGTGGTTTGGTAAGGAGCAGTGAGCAGTTCTTC
j_gene: TRBJ2-1
abundance: few
v_gene: TRBV12-5
d_gene: NA

CDR3aa: CATGDRNTGELFF
CDR3nt: TGTGCCACAGGAGACAGAAACACCGGGGAGCTGTTTTTT
j_gene: TRBJ2-2
abundance: NA
v_gene: TRBV12-3/TRBV12-4
d_gene: NA

CDR3aa: CASSQEGQGDYGYTF
CDR3nt: TGTGCCAGCAGCCAAGAGGGACAGGGGGACTATGGCTACACCTTC
j_gene: TRBJ1-2
abundance: NA
v_gene: TRBV4-2
d_gene: TRBD1